This TCR beta chain was sequenced in a study of blood T cell repertoires in COVID-19. Overall study context: Sources were T cells, B-cell-depleted T cells, or PBMCs; the material itself was cDNA or gDNA.

The CDR3 is 14 amino acids. The germline V gene has CDR1 SGHAT and CDR2 FQNNGV. The V end was cut by 1 base, the J end by 4 bases, with 7 bases between. Measured with immunoSEQ multiplex PCR; TCRdb has only the in-frame clones, and not every one. The sample records under 250,000 clones, roughly four fifths being singletons. The count of this clone is one. This TCR was sampled from a woman aged 40 to 50 with acute or convalescent COVID-19. The chain joins TRBV11-2 to TRBJ2-2; no definite D call. The sequencing input was peripheral blood. CDR3 bases: TGTGCCAGCAGCTTAGGGCAGGCCACCGGGGAGCTGTTTTTT. Amino acid sequence: CASSLGQATGELFF.